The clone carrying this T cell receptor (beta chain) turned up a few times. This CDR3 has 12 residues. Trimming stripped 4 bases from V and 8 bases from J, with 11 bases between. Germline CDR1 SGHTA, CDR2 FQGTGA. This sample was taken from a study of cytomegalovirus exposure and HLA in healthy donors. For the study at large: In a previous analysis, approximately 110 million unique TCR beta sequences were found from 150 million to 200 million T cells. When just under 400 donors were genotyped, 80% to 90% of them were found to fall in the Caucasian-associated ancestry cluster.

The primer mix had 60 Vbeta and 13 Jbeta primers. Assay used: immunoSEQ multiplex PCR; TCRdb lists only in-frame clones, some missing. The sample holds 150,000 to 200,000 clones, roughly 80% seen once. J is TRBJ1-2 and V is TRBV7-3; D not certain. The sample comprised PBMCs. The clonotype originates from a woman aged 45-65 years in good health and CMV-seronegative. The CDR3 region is CASSSPMEGYTF. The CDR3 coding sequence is TGTGCCAGCAGCTCCCCGATGGAGGGCTACACCTTC. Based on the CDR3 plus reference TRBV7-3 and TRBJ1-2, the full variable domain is GAGVSQTPSNKVTEKGKYVELRCDPISGHTALYWYRQSLGQGPEFLIYFQGTGAADDSGLPNDRFFAVRPEGSVSTLKIQRTERGDSAVYLCASSSPMEGYTFGSGTRLTVV.